The clone carrying this TCR beta chain was observed a single time. Antigen: not known. This entry belongs to a study of human thymus T cells. Study-level points and caveats: Apparent bias marked the V and J gene usage of thymic and blood repertoires.

A roughly 0.45-1 mL peripheral blood aliquot was taken intraoperatively from four of eight donors. This table comes from immunoSEQ multiplex PCR, and its TCRdb copy is limited to in-frame clones, with some not included. The table lists tens of thousands of clones, roughly 94% of them singletons. Specimen: blood. The TCR sequence derives from a boy under two years old with a congenital heart defect but otherwise immunologically healthy.

CDR3 amino acids: CASSLVTANTEAFF. CDR3 in DNA: TGTGCCAGCAGCTTAGTAACAGCCAACACTGAAGCTTTCTTT. The rearrangement joins TRBV11-2 to TRBJ1-1; D unresolved. There are 14 residues in the CDR3. V lost 1 base, J lost 2 bases, and 8 bases lay in between. Germline V gene lookup returns CDR1 SGHAT and CDR2 FQNNGV.